This paragraph reports one TCR beta chain. This entry belongs to a study of blood T cell repertoires in COVID-19. The data were produced by immunoSEQ multiplex PCR, yet TCRdb's version contains in-frame clones alone and is incomplete. The repertoire consists of fewer than 350,000 clones, with approximately 86% occurring once and the leading ten covering approximately 1%. Residents of approximately 25 US areas, aged about 18 to 100 years, made up the participants. Each recovered donor of Cohort 3 presented with two negative PCRs, clearance, or symptom resolution. The CDR3 has 18 residues. CDR1 is KGHSH and CDR2 is LQKENI in the germline V gene. J lost 3 bases, V lost 4 bases, and 17 bases had no gene match.

The chain recombines TRBV18 with TRBJ1-1, with 7 bases identical to TRBD1. The sequenced sample consisted of PBMCs or T cells enriched from blood (not recorded which). This sequence was found in a young woman who had recovered from COVID-19. CDR3 nucleotides: TGTGCCAGCTCACGAATACAGGGGACTCCCAACCTCGACACTGAAGCTTTCTTT. Translated, it gives CASSRIQGTPNLDTEAFF.